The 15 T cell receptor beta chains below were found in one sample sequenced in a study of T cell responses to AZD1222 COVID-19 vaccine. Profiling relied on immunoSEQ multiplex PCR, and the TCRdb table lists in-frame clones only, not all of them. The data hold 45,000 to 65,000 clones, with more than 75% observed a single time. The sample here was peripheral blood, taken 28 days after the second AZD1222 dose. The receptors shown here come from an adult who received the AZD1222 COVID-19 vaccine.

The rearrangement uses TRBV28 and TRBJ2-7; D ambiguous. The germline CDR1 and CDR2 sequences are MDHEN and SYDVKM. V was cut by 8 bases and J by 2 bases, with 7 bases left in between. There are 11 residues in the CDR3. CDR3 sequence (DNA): TGTGCCAGCGGATCACCCTACGAGCAGTACTTC. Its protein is CASGSPYEQYF.

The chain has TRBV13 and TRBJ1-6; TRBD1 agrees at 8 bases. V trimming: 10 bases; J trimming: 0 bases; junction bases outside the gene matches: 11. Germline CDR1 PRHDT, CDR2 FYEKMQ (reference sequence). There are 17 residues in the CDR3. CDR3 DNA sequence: TGTGCCATCAAATCGACAGGGGCGAACTCCTATAATTCACCCCTCCACTTT. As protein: CAIKSTGANSYNSPLHF.

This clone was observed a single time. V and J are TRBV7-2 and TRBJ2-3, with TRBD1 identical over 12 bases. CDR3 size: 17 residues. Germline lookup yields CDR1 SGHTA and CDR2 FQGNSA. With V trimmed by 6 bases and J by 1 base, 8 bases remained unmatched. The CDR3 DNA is TGTGCCAGCAGGACCGGGACAGGGGGCGGCGGCACAGATACGCAGTATTTT. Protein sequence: CASRTGTGGGGTDTQYF.

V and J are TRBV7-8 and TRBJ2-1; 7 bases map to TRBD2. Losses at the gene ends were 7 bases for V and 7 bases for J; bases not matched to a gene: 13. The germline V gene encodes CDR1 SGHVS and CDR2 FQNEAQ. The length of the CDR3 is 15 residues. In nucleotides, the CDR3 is TGTGCCAGCACCCCCCCCCGGCGGGAGAGAAATGAGCAGTTCTTC. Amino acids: CASTPPRRERNEQFF.

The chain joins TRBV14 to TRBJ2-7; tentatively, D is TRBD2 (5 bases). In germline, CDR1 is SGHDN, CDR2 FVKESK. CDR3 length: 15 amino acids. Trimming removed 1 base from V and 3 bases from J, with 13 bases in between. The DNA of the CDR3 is TGTGCCAGCAGCCAAGCTAGCAGTGGGAGCTACGAGCAGTACTTC. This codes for CASSQASSGSYEQYF.

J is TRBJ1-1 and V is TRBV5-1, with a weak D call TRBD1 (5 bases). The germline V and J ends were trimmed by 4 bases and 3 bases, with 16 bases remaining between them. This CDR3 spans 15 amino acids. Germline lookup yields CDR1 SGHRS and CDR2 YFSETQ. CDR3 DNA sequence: TGCGCCAGCAGCGCGACAGACCCCTGGGACACTGAAGCTTTCTTT. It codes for CASSATDPWDTEAFF.

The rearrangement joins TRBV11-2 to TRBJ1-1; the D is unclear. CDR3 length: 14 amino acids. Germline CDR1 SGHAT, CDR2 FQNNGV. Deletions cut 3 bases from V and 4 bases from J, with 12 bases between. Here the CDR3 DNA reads TGTGCCAGCAGCTTCGGTACCTCCGCCACTGAAGCTTTCTTT. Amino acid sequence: CASSFGTSATEAFF.

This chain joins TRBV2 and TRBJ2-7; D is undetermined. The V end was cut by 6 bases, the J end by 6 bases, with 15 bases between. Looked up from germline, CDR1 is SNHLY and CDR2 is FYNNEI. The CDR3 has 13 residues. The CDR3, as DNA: TGTGCCAGCAGCCTGGGTGTCATACGCGAGCAGTACGTC. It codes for CASSLGVIREQYV.

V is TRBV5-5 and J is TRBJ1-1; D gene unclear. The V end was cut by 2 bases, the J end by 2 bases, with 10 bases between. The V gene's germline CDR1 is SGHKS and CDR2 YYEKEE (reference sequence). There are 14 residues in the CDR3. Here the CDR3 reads CASSFLQANTEAFF. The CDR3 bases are TGTGCCAGCAGCTTCCTTCAGGCAAACACTGAAGCTTTCTTT.

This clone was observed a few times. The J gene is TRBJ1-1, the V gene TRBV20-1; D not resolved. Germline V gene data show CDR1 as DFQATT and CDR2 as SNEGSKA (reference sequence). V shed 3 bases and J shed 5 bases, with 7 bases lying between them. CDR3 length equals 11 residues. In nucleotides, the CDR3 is TGCAGTGCTAGTGAGGATACTGAAGCTTTCTTT. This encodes CSASEDTEAFF.

CDR3 region: CARSSTSGDEQYV. The CDR3 DNA sequence: TGTGCCAGAAGCTCGACTAGCGGGGACGAGCAGTACGTC. The rearrangement links TRBV5-3 to TRBJ2-7, with 11 nucleotides matching TRBD2. TRBV5-3 carries the ORF label, with uncertain function. CDR3 length equals 13 residues. V lost 3 bases and J lost 5; bases outside the gene matches: 1.

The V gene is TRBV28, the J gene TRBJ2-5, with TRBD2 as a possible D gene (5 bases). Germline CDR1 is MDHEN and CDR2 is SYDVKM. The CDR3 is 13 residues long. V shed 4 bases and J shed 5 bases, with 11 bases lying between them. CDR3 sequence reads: CASSSRGRETQYF. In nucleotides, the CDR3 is TGTGCCAGCAGTTCAAGAGGGCGGGAGACCCAGTACTTC.

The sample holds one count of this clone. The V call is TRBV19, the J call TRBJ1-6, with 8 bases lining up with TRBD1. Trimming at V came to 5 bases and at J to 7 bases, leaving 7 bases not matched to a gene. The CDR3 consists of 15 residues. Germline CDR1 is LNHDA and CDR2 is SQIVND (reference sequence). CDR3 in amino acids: CASSPRTGTNSPLHF. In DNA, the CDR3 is TGTGCCAGTAGTCCTCGGACAGGGACAAATTCACCCCTCCACTTT.

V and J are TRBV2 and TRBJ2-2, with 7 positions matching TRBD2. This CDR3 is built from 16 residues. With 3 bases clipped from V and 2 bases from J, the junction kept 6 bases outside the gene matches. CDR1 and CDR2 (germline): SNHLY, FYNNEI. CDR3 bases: TGTGCCAGCAGTGACAGCGGGACCCTTAACACCGGGGAGCTGTTTTTT. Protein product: CASSDSGTLNTGELFF. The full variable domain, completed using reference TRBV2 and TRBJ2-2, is EPEVTQTPSHQVTQMGQEVILRCVPISNHLYFYWYRQILGQKVEFLVSFYNNEISEKSEIFDDQFSVERPDGSNFTLKIRSTKLEDSAMYFCASSDSGTLNTGELFFGEGSRLTVL.

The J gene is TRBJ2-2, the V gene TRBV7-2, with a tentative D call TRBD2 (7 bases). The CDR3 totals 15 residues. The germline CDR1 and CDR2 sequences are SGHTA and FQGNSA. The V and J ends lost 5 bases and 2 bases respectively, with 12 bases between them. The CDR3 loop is CASSPGGGNTGELFF. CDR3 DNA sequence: TGTGCCAGCAGCCCGGGGGGCGGCAACACCGGGGAGCTGTTTTTT. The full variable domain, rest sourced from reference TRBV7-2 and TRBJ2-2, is GAGVSQSPSNKVTEKGKDVELRCDPISGHTALYWYRQSLGQGLEFLIYFQGNSAPDKSGLPSDRFSAERTGGSVSTLTIQRTQQEDSAVYLCASSPGGGNTGELFFGEGSRLTVL.